Listed below are T cell receptor beta chains from one sample, sequenced in a study of T cells in Graves' hyperthyroidism and ophthalmopathy. TCRdb re-called the multiplex PCR reads with MiXCR, one entry per CDR3 protein. The sample records 500,000 to 650,000 distinct CDR3 sequences, around 15% being singletons. The material sequenced was blood. Source of these receptors: a woman aged 40 to 55 with Graves' hyperthyroidism. Each CDR3 is given with its conserved first and last residue. The D gene is left open where the match is weak. Size is omitted from some rows. Given values are once, few, many or a class for expanded clones.

D gene	J gene	clone size	V gene	CDR3 DNA	CDR3 protein
TRBD2	TRBJ2-3	many	TRBV7-9	TGTGCCAGCAGCTCTGCCTACGCTACTAGCGGGAGGGACCCAGATACGCAGTATTTT	CASSSAYATSGRDPDTQYF
TRBD1	TRBJ1-5	NA	TRBV20-1	TGCAGTGCTAACAGGGGGCTCGATCAGCCCCAGCATTTT	CSANRGLDQPQHF
TRBD2	TRBJ2-7	many	TRBV18	TGTGCCAGCTCACGAGGTCGGGGACTAGCGGGTAACGAGCAGTACTTC	CASSRGRGLAGNEQYF
NA	TRBJ2-1	many	TRBV30	TGTGCCTGGAGTGTTCCACAGATAACTATTGGGGGTGAGCAGTTCTTC	CAWSVPQITIGGEQFF
TRBD1	TRBJ2-6	many	TRBV12-3/TRBV12-4	TGTGCCAGCAGGGACAGGGAGGAGATTTGGAGGGCCAACGTCCTGACTTTC	CASRDREEIWRANVLTF
NA	TRBJ1-5	many	TRBV28	TGTGCCAGCAGCCCTAGGACCTGGTCAAGCAATCAGCCCCAGCATTTT	CASSPRTWSSNQPQHF
NA	TRBJ2-7	many	TRBV6-5	TGTGCCAGCAGTTACGGACATCAATACGAGCAGTACTTC	CASSYGHQYEQYF
TRBD2	TRBJ2-1	many	TRBV28	TGTGCCAGCAGTCCTTGGACTAGCGCCCACTCTGTCGATGAGCAGTTCTTC	CASSPWTSAHSVDEQFF
NA	TRBJ2-3	many	TRBV9	TGTGCCAGCAGCGTAGAGGGCGGGAGCACAGATACGCAGTATTTT	CASSVEGGSTDTQYF
TRBD2	TRBJ2-1	many	TRBV11-2	TGTGCCAGCAGCGCACTTCCTAGCGGGAGTCATGAGCAGTTCTTC	CASSALPSGSHEQFF